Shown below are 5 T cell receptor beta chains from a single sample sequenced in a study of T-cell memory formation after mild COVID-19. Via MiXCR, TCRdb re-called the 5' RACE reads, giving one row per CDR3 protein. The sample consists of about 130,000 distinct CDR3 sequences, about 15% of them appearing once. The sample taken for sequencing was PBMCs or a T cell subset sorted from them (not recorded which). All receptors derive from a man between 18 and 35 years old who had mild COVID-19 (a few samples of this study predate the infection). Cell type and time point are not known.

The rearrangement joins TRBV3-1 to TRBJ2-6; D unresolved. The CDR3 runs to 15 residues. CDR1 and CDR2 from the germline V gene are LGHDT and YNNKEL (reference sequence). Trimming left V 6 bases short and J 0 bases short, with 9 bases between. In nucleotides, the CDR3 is TGTGCCAGCAGACTAACAGCCTCTGGGGCCAACGTCCTGACTTTC. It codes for CASRLTASGANVLTF.

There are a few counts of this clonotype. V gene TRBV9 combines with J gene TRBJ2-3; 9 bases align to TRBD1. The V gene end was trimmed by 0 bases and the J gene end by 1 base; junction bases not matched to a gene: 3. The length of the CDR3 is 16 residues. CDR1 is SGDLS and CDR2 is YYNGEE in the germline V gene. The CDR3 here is CASSVGTGDGTDTQYF. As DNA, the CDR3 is TGTGCCAGCAGCGTAGGGACAGGGGACGGCACAGATACGCAGTATTTT.

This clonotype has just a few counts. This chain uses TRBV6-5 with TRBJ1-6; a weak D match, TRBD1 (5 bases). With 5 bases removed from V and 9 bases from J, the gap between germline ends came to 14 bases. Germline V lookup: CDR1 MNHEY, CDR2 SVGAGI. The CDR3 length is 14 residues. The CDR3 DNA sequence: TGTGCCAGCAGTGCCCAGCGGGGGGGTTCACCCCTCCACTTT. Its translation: CASSAQRGGSPLHF.

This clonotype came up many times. CDR3 sequence reads: CATQTGIEAFF. In DNA, the CDR3 is TGTGCCACCCAAACAGGAATTGAAGCTTTCTTT. The gene calls are TRBV12-3 or TRBV12-4 and TRBJ1-1, with D perhaps TRBD1 (5 bases). V dropped 10 bases and J dropped 7 bases, with 13 bases sitting between them. This CDR3 is 11 amino acids long.

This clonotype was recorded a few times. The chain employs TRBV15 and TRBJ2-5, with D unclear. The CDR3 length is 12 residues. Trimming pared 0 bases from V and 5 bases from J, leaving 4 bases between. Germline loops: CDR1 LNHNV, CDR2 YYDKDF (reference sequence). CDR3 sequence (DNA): TGTGCCACCAGCAGAGATCAGGAGACCCAGTACTTC. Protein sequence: CATSRDQETQYF.